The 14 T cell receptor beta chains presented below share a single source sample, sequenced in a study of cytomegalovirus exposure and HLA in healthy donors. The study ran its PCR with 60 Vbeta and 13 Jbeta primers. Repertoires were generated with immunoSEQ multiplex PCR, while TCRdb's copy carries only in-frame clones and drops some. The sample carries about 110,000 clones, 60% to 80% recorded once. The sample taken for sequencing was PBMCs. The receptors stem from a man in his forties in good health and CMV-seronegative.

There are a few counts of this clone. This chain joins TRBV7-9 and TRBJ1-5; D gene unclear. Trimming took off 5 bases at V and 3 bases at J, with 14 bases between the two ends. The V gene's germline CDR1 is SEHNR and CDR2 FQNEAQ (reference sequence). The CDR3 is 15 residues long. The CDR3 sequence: CASSPSEVANQPQHF. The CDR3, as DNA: TGTGCCAGCAGCCCCAGTGAGGTGGCCAATCAGCCCCAGCATTTT.

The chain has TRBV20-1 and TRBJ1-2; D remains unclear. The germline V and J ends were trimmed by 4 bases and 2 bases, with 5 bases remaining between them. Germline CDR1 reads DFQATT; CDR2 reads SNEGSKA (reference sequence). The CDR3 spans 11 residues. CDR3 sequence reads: CSATENYGYTF. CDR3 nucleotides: TGCAGTGCTACCGAGAACTATGGCTACACCTTC.

The CDR3 region is CASSGDRLAKNIQYF. The CDR3 nucleotides are TGTGCCAGCAGTGGGGACAGATTAGCCAAAAACATTCAGTACTTC. The genes are TRBV28 and TRBJ2-4; 7 bases line up with TRBD1. The CDR3 has 15 residues. Germline CDR1 reads MDHEN; CDR2 reads SYDVKM. V gave up 5 bases and J gave up 0 bases; unmatched junction bases: 4.

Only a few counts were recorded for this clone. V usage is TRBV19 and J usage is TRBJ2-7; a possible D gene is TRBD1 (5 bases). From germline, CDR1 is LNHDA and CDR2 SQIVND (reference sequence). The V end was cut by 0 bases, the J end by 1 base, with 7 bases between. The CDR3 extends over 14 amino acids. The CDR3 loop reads CASSIDDSSYEQYF. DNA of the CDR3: TGTGCCAGTAGTATAGATGACAGTTCCTACGAGCAGTACTTC.

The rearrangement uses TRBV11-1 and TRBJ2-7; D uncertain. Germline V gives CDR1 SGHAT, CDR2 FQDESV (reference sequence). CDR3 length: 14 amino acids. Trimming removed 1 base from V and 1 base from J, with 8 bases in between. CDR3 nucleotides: TGTGCCAGCAGCTTAGAACCTGAGTCCTACGAGCAGTACTTC. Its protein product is CASSLEPESYEQYF.

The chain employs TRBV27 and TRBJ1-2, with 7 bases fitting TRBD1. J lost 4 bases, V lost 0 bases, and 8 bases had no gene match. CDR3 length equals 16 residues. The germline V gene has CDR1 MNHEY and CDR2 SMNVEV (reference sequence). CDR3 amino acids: CASSLSEGAAPYGYTF. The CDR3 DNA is TGTGCCAGCAGTTTATCGGAGGGGGCGGCCCCCTATGGCTACACCTTC.

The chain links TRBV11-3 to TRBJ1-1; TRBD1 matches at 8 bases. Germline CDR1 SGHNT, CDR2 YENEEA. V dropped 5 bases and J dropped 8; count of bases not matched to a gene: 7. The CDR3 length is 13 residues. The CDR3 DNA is TGTGCCAGCAGCCGCGGACAGGGCACAGAAGCTTTCTTT. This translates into CASSRGQGTEAFF.

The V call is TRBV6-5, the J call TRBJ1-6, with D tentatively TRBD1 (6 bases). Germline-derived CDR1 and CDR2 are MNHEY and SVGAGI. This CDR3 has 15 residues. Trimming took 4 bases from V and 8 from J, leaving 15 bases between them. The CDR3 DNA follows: TGTGCCAGCAGTTTGGAACAGGGAACTGATTCACCCCTCCACTTT. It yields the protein CASSLEQGTDSPLHF.

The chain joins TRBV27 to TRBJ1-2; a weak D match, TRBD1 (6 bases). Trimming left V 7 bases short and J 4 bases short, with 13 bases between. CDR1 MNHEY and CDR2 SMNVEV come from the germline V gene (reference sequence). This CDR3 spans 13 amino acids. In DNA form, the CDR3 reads TGTGCCAGCACCTCGCTGGGGGCCTATGGCTACACCTTC. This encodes CASTSLGAYGYTF.

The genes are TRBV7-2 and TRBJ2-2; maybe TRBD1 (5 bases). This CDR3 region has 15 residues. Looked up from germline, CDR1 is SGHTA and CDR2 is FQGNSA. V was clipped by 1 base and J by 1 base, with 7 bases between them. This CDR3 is CASSLDRGNTGELFF. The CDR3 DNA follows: TGTGCCAGCAGCTTAGATAGGGGGAACACCGGGGAGCTGTTTTTT.

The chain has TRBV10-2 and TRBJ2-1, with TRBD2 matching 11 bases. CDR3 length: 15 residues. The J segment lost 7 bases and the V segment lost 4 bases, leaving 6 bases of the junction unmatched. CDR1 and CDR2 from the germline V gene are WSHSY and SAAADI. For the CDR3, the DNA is TGCGCCAGCAGTGGTAGCGGGGGGGCCCGGAATGAGCAGTTCTTC. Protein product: CASSGSGGARNEQFF.

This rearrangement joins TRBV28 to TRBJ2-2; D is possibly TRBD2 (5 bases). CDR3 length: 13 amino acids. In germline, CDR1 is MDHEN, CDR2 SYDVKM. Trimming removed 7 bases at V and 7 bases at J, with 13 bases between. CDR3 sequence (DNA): TGTGCCAGCATCCGAAGGGCGGGCGGGGAGCTGTTTTTT. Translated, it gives CASIRRAGGELFF.

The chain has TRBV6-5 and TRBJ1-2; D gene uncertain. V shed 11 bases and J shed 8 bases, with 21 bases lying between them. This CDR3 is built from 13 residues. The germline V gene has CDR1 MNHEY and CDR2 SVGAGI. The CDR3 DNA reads TGTGCCTGCTCGGGTGCCCCGGGAAAAGGCTACACCTTC. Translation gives CACSGAPGKGYTF.

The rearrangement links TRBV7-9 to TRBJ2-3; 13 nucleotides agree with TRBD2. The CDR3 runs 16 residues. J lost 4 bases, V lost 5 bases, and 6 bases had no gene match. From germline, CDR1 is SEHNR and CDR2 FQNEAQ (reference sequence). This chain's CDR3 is CASSTGTSGDSDTQYF. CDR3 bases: TGTGCCAGCAGCACTGGGACTAGCGGGGACTCAGATACGCAGTATTTT.